Following are 5 T cell receptor beta chains from one sample sequenced in a study of T cells in Graves' hyperthyroidism and ophthalmopathy. The TCR beta CDR3 regions underwent amplification using RNA transcripts as the source. During a first-round RT-PCR of the TCR CDR3, the HTBI primer set was used. Using its own MiXCR run on the multiplex PCR reads, TCRdb lists one record per CDR3 protein. The sample holds a few hundred thousand distinct CDR3 sequences, roughly 46% seen once. Sequencing input: peripheral blood or thyroid tissue (not recorded which). The origin of the receptors is a woman aged 18-35 years with Graves' hyperthyroidism.

This clonotype was found many times. The J gene is TRBJ1-2, the V gene TRBV20-1; D uncertain. The CDR3 sequence is 11 residues long. The germline V gene has CDR1 DFQATT and CDR2 SNEGSKA (reference sequence). V lost 6 bases and J 0 bases, leaving 5 bases between the germline ends. CDR3 loop: CSAAPNYGYTF. The CDR3 coding sequence is TGCAGTGCCGCACCTAACTATGGCTACACCTTC.

This chain uses TRBV25-1 with TRBJ2-1; D not certain. The CDR3 has 12 residues. V was pared by 0 bases and J by 8 bases, with 5 bases between. CDR1 is MGHDK, CDR2 SYGVNS, per germline. The CDR3 DNA follows: TGTGCCAGCAGTGAATATAGGGATGAGCAGTTCTTC. This encodes CASSEYRDEQFF.

This clonotype was counted ten times or more. The J gene is TRBJ2-7, the V gene TRBV19, with 8 positions matching TRBD2. This CDR3 contains 15 residues. Germline-derived CDR1 and CDR2 are LNHDA and SQIVND (reference sequence). In DNA, the CDR3 is TGTGCTACCAGACGGGACTCCGCCCGGGGGGGAGAGCAGTACTTC. The encoded protein is CATRRDSARGGEQYF.

In its sample, this clonotype was seen many times. The chain recombines TRBV12-3 or TRBV12-4 with TRBJ2-2, with a possible D match to TRBD1 (6 bases). This CDR3 contains 15 residues. V lost 6 bases, J lost 5 bases, and 16 bases lay in between. The CDR3, as DNA: TGTGCCAGCAGCCAAATCTCAGGGGCTACCGGGGAGCTGTTTTTT. Protein product: CASSQISGATGELFF.

This clonotype appeared many times. This rearrangement joins TRBV7-9 to TRBJ1-6; D gene unclear. The CDR3 loop spans 11 amino acids. CDR1 SEHNR and CDR2 FQNEAQ come from the germline V gene (reference sequence). Between the trimmed V and J ends, which lost 5 bases and 14 bases, there was a span of 10 bases. CDR3 nucleotides: TGTGCCAGCAGCCCCGCCCCGGCCCTCCACTTT. This translates into CASSPAPALHF.